Reported below is one TCR beta chain. Its antigen is unknown. This entry belongs to a study of blood T cells in healthy people across ages. General study points: Naive CD4+ cells and diversity were both higher in long-lived donors than in aged donors.

The people who gave samples were healthy Caucasians from Russia, aged roughly 6 to 95. A sample-barcoded 5' primer and a J-beta primer mix were used in a second PCR of about 6 to 11 cycles. Per sample, CDR3-containing paired-end reads numbered at least 2.5 million. TCRdb itself ran the 5' RACE reads through MiXCR, one entry per CDR3 protein. Counted here are fewer than 1,000,000 distinct CDR3 sequences, roughly 46% occurring once; the ten biggest clones make up 15% to 20%. Germline trimming cut 3 bases from V and 4 bases from J; bases unmatched to any gene: 6. Per the germline V gene, CDR1 is SNHLY and CDR2 is FYNNEI. The CDR3 length is 15 residues.

This rearrangement joins TRBV2 to TRBJ2-1; 7 bases line up with TRBD1. The TCR sequence derives from an elderly man in good health. Sequencing was done on a sample of blood. Written as DNA, the CDR3 is TGTGCCAGCAGTGAGTCAGGGGGTCTTTACAATGAGCAGTTCTTC. Residues: CASSESGGLYNEQFF.